This record concerns one T cell receptor beta chain sequence. The antigen it binds to is not known. There are no base qualities to consult, and no much larger clone falls within one base. Patients with a history of autoimmune disease or receiving systemic immunosuppression were excluded from the trial. Peripheral blood for TCR sequencing was drawn from every dose cohort at baseline, at cycle 4 day 1 and at cycle 7 day 1. Samples came from an open-label, multicenter, first-in-human phase I dose-escalation trial of ivuxolimab. Adults with locally advanced or metastatic head and neck squamous cell, hepatocellular, melanoma or renal cell carcinoma were enrolled in the trial. Before TCR sequencing, CD4+ T cells and CD8+ T cells were sorted from peripheral blood as separate populations. Sequences MDHEN (CDR1) and SYDVKM (CDR2) are obtained from the germline V gene. V lost 2 bases and J lost 0 bases, and the count of bases not matched to a germline gene is 13. The CDR3 spans 19 residues, from the cysteine through the phenylalanine. Only the CDR3 portion is preserved as DNA: 57 bases, with reading frame beginning at the first base.

This entry belongs to a study of OX40 agonist ivuxolimab in advanced cancers. A note on the overall study: Ivuxolimab, which targeted the costimulatory receptor OX40 (CD134), was an agonistic, fully human IgG2 monoclonal antibody. Intravenous ivuxolimab was administered to patients every 2 weeks at six dose levels: 0.01, 0.1, 0.3, 1.5, 3 and 10 mg/kg. Of the approximately 53 patients in dose escalation, approximately 20 had hepatocellular carcinoma, some 15 had melanoma, 9 had renal cell carcinoma and 9 had head and neck cancer. In the dose-escalation cohort, more than 75% of patients were male, and the mean age was around 60 years, with a range of about 20 to 79. Patients were allowed to have had prior anti-PD-1, anti-PD-L1 or anti-CTLA-4 therapy, and 30% to 40% of the dose-escalation patients had been treated with checkpoint inhibitors. Partial responses occurred in three dose-escalation patients, of whom one had hepatocellular carcinoma and two had cutaneous melanoma. Peripheral TCRbeta sequencing aimed to test whether ivuxolimab altered TCR sequence diversity and caused clonal T-cell expansion. The paper covers the monotherapy dose-escalation part of the phase I ivuxolimab trial, which included N ≈ 50 patients. What the authors observed across the whole study: On average, CD8+ T cells showed more expanded clones than CD4+ T cells after ivuxolimab. The antigen specificity of the clonally expanded peripheral T cells was not determined. Low levels of normalized T-cell clonal expansion were also seen in some patients who did not respond. At doses of 0.1 to 3.0 mg/kg, clonal expansion of both CD4+ and CD8+ T cells in blood was seen between baseline and week 6. In the 0.1-3.0 mg/kg groups, partial responders were among the patients with the lowest normalized peripheral clonal expansion, particularly in CD8+ T cells.

Genomic DNA was extracted from sorted cells for sequencing of the TCRbeta CDR3 region. The immunoSEQ Assay was used to sequence the TCRbeta CDR3 regions. TCRdb obtained this table from immuneACCESS and retained in-frame rearrangements with V and J assigned. These tables miss some clones; where compared with another copy, unresolved V genes account for less than half of the shortfall, and the remainder is unexplained. The sample table shows 70,000 to 95,000 clones, and 85% to 90% are seen once. The ten biggest clones cover about 0.5% of the sample. The TCR was taken from an adult with an advanced solid tumor such as melanoma, head and neck, liver or kidney cancer. The input for sequencing was CD4+ or CD8+ T cells sorted from blood, taken in a trial of the OX40 agonist ivuxolimab. The V and J segments used are TRBV28 and TRBJ2-1; 7 bases in between match TRBD2. At the DNA level, the sequence is TGTGCCAGCAGTTTAGCCCGGGGAGGGTCCTACTACTCCTACAATGAGCAGTTCTTC. Its coded protein is CASSLARGGSYYSYNEQFF.